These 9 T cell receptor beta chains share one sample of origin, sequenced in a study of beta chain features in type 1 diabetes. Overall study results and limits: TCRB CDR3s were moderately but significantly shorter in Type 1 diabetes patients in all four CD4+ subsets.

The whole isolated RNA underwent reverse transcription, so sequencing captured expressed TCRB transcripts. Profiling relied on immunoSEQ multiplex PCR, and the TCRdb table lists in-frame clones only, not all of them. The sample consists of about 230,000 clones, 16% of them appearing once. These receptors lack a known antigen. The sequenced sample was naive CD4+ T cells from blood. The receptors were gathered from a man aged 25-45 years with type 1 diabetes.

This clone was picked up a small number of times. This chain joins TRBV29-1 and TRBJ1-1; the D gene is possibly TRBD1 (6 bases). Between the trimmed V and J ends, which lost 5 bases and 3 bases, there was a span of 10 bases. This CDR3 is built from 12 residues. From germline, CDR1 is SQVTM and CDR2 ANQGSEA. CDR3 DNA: TGCAGCGTTCACAGACAGGACACTGAAGCTTTCTTT. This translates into CSVHRQDTEAFF.

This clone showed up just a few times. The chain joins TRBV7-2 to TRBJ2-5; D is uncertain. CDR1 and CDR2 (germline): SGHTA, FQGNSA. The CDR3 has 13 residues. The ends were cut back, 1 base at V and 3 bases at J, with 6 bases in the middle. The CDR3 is CASSLVSKETQYF. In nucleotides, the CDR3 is TGTGCCAGCAGCTTAGTTAGTAAAGAGACCCAGTACTTC.

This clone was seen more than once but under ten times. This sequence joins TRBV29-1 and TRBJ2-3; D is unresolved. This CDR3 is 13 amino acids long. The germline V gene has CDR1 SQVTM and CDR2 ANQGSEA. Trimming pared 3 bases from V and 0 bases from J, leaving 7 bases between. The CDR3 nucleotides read TGCAGCGTTGACATCCAGAGCACAGATACGCAGTATTTT. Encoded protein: CSVDIQSTDTQYF.

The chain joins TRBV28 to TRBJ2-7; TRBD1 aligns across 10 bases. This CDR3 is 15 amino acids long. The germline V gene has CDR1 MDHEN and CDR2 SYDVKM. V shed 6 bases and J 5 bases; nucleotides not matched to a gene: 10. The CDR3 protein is CASSPPGQGTHEQYF. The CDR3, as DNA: TGTGCCAGCAGCCCTCCGGGACAGGGGACCCACGAGCAGTACTTC.

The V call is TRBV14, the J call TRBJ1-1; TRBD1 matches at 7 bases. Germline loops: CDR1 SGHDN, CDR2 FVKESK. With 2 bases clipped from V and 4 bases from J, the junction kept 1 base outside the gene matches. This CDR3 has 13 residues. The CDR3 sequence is CASSQTGATEAFF. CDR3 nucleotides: TGTGCCAGCAGCCAAACAGGGGCCACTGAAGCTTTCTTT.

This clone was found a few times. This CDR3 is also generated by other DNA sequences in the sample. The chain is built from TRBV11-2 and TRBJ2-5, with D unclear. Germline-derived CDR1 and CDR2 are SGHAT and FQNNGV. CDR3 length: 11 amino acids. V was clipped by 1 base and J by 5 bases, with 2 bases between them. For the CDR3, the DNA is TGTGCCAGCAGCTTAGGGGAGACCCAGTACTTC. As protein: CASSLGETQYF.

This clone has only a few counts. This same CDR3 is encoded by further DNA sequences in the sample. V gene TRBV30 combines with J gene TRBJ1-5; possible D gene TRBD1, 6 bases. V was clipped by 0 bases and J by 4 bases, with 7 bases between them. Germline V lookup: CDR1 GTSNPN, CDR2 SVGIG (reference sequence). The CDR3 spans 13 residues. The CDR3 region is CAWSVRGNQPQHF. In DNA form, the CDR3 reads TGTGCCTGGAGTGTAAGGGGGAATCAGCCCCAGCATTTT.

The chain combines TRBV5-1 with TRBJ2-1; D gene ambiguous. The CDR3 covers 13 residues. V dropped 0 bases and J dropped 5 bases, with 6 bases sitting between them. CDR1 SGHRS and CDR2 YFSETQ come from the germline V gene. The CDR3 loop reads CASSLARNNEQFF. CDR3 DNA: TGCGCCAGCAGCTTGGCCCGCAACAATGAGCAGTTCTTC. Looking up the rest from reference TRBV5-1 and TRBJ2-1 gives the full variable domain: KAGVTQTPRYLIKTRGQQVTLSCSPISGHRSVSWYQQTPGQGLQFLFEYFSETQRNKGNFPGRFSGRQFSNSRSEMNVSTLELGDSALYLCASSLARNNEQFFGPGTRLTVL.

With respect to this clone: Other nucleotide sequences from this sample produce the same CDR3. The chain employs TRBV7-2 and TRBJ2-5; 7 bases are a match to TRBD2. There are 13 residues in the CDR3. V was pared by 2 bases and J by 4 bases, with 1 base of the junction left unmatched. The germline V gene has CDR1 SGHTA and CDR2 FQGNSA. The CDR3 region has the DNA TGTGCCAGCAGCTTATCGGGAGGAGAGACCCAGTACTTC. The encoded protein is CASSLSGGETQYF. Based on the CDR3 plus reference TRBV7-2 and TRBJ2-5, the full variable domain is GAGVSQSPSNKVTEKGKDVELRCDPISGHTALYWYRQSLGQGLEFLIYFQGNSAPDKSGLPSDRFSAERTGGSVSTLTIQRTQQEDSAVYLCASSLSGGETQYFGPGTRLLVL.